The TCR beta chain under discussion was sequenced for a study of blood T cell repertoires in COVID-19. About the study: From the United States, Italy and Spain came samples of acute and convalescent COVID-19.

Among Cohort 3 donors, those recovered had two negative PCRs, clearance, or symptom resolution. Only in-frame clones appear in the TCRdb table, and some are missing; sequencing was by immunoSEQ multiplex PCR. This repertoire shows roughly 250,000 clones, about 89% found once; its top ten account for roughly 8.6%. This CDR3 contains 21 residues. This chain uses TRBV21-1 with TRBJ1-1; TRBD1 was called by the table and not checked on the DNA. TRBV21-1 is flagged as a pseudogene. The sequenced sample consisted of PBMCs or T cells enriched from blood (not recorded which). The receptor's source is a man in his forties who had recovered from COVID-19. Written as DNA, the CDR3 is TGTGCCAGCAGCAAAGCCCCCGGCCGTGCCAGGGACAGGGGCTTGAACACTGAAGCTTTCTTT. Translation gives CASSKAPGRARDRGLNTEAFF.